Listed below are T cell receptor beta chains from one sample, sequenced in a study of CD8+ T cells in alopecia areata. Repertoires were generated with immunoSEQ multiplex PCR, while TCRdb's copy carries only in-frame clones and drops some. This sample has about 110,000 clones, with approximately 54% found just once. The input for sequencing was CD8+ T cells sorted from blood, taken at week 24, from a patient treated with tofacitinib. Every receptor here comes from a human donor with alopecia areata. Both conserved end residues are part of each CDR3. Each record gives: J gene, clone size, D gene, V gene, CDR3 protein, CDR3 DNA. D genes are given only for firm matches. Clone size is shown for a subset of rows, as once, few, many or a class of expanded clone.

j_call: TRBJ1-1; clone_size: few; d_call: .; v_call: TRBV19; cdr3_aa: CASSIGLGWSSEAFF; cdr3_nt: TGTGCCAGTAGTATAGGTCTCGGGTGGTCTTCTGAAGCTTTCTTT
j_call: TRBJ2-1; clone_size: .; d_call: .; v_call: TRBV14; cdr3_aa: CASSWLGLGYNEQFF; cdr3_nt: TGTGCCAGCAGCTGGCTAGGACTGGGCTACAATGAGCAGTTCTTC
j_call: TRBJ1-1; clone_size: .; d_call: TRBD1; v_call: TRBV7-3; cdr3_aa: CASSVTGAPNTEAFF; cdr3_nt: TGTGCCAGCAGCGTTACAGGGGCCCCGAACACTGAAGCTTTCTTT
j_call: TRBJ1-2; clone_size: once; d_call: TRBD1; v_call: TRBV6-5; cdr3_aa: CASSLTGGYGYTF; cdr3_nt: TGTGCCAGCAGTCTCACAGGGGGCTATGGCTACACCTTC
j_call: TRBJ2-7; clone_size: .; d_call: .; v_call: TRBV29-1; cdr3_aa: CSVVVGTYEQYF; cdr3_nt: TGCAGCGTTGTAGTCGGTACCTACGAGCAGTACTTC
j_call: TRBJ1-1; clone_size: .; d_call: .; v_call: TRBV4-1; cdr3_aa: CASSQARHLNTEAFF; cdr3_nt: TGCGCCAGCAGCCAAGCTAGGCATCTGAACACTGAAGCTTTCTTT
j_call: TRBJ1-5; clone_size: few; d_call: .; v_call: TRBV19; cdr3_aa: CASSIDREGNQPQHF; cdr3_nt: TGTGCCAGTAGTATAGATCGAGAGGGAAATCAGCCCCAGCATTTT
j_call: TRBJ1-1; clone_size: .; d_call: .; v_call: TRBV5-1; cdr3_aa: CASSLAGMGNWGAFF; cdr3_nt: TGCGCCAGCAGCTTGGCCGGGATGGGGAACTGGGGAGCTTTCTTT
j_call: TRBJ1-2; clone_size: few; d_call: .; v_call: TRBV7-9; cdr3_aa: CASSLEGDPNYGYTF; cdr3_nt: TGTGCCAGCAGCTTAGAGGGAGATCCTAACTATGGCTACACCTTC
j_call: TRBJ2-1; clone_size: once; d_call: .; v_call: TRBV9; cdr3_aa: CASSVGNNEQFF; cdr3_nt: TGTGCCAGCAGCGTAGGGAACAATGAGCAGTTCTTC
j_call: TRBJ1-3; clone_size: .; d_call: .; v_call: TRBV30; cdr3_aa: CAWSAYGEGIGNTIYF; cdr3_nt: TGTGCCTGGAGCGCCTACGGGGAGGGTATAGGAAACACCATATATTTT
j_call: TRBJ2-5; clone_size: .; d_call: .; v_call: TRBV5-5; cdr3_aa: CASSSGQVALYQETQYF; cdr3_nt: TGTGCCAGCAGCTCGGGACAAGTCGCCTTGTACCAAGAGACCCAGTACTTC
j_call: TRBJ1-5; clone_size: few; d_call: .; v_call: TRBV2; cdr3_aa: CASRGRGNQPQHF; cdr3_nt: TGTGCCAGCAGAGGACGAGGCAATCAGCCCCAGCATTTT
j_call: TRBJ2-1; clone_size: .; d_call: .; v_call: TRBV7-9; cdr3_aa: CASSTTGAVYEQFF; cdr3_nt: TGTGCCAGCAGCACAACGGGGGCGGTCTATGAGCAGTTCTTC
j_call: TRBJ2-2; clone_size: .; d_call: .; v_call: TRBV6-4; cdr3_aa: CASSEYRDTGELFF; cdr3_nt: TGTGCCAGCAGTGAATACAGGGACACCGGGGAGCTGTTTTTT
j_call: TRBJ1-1; clone_size: many; d_call: .; v_call: TRBV4-3; cdr3_aa: CASSQGLPMNTEAFF; cdr3_nt: TGCGCCAGCAGCCAAGGACTCCCGATGAACACTGAAGCTTTCTTT
j_call: TRBJ2-2; clone_size: .; d_call: TRBD2; v_call: TRBV6-1; cdr3_aa: CATRTSGDTGELFF; cdr3_nt: TGTGCCACTCGGACTAGCGGGGACACCGGGGAGCTGTTTTTT
j_call: TRBJ1-3; clone_size: few; d_call: .; v_call: TRBV7-9; cdr3_aa: CASSQLGQTPGNTIYF; cdr3_nt: TGTGCCAGCAGCCAATTGGGGCAGACGCCTGGAAACACCATATATTTT
j_call: TRBJ1-1; clone_size: .; d_call: .; v_call: TRBV4-3; cdr3_aa: CASSQDRSVPEAFF; cdr3_nt: TGCGCCAGCAGCCAAGATCGGTCGGTCCCTGAAGCTTTCTTT
j_call: TRBJ2-1; clone_size: .; d_call: TRBD1; v_call: TRBV5-4; cdr3_aa: CASSSGQGGNEQFF; cdr3_nt: TGTGCCAGCAGCTCGGGACAGGGCGGCAATGAGCAGTTCTTC
j_call: TRBJ2-1; clone_size: once; d_call: TRBD2; v_call: TRBV5-6; cdr3_aa: CASSLGLRGGFNEQFF; cdr3_nt: TGTGCCAGCAGCTTGGGGTTGAGGGGAGGGTTCAATGAGCAGTTCTTC
j_call: TRBJ2-7; clone_size: .; d_call: .; v_call: TRBV5-1; cdr3_aa: CASSLVGLSYEQYF; cdr3_nt: TGCGCCAGCAGCTTGGTAGGGTTGAGCTACGAGCAGTACTTC